What follows are 19 T cell receptor beta chains derived from one specimen sequenced in a study of blood T cell repertoires in COVID-19. The data were produced by immunoSEQ multiplex PCR, yet TCRdb's version contains in-frame clones alone and is incomplete. This table holds about 220,000 clones, approximately 83% found once. Sequenced material: peripheral blood. These receptors all stem from a woman in her thirties or forties with active or convalescent COVID-19.

This clone was observed once. Here the CDR3 reads CASSPGLAGDYEQYF. The CDR3 region has the DNA TGTGCCAGCAGTCCGGGACTAGCGGGAGATTACGAGCAGTACTTC. The rearrangement joins TRBV2 to TRBJ2-7; TRBD2 aligns across 14 bases. Germline loops: CDR1 SNHLY, CDR2 FYNNEI. Trimming removed 5 bases from V and 4 bases from J; junction bases left unmatched: 4. The CDR3 totals 15 residues. Drawing the rest from reference TRBV2 and TRBJ2-7, the complete variable domain is EPEVTQTPSHQVTQMGQEVILRCVPISNHLYFYWYRQILGQKVEFLVSFYNNEISEKSEIFDDQFSVERPDGSNFTLKIRSTKLEDSAMYFCASSPGLAGDYEQYFGPGTRLTVT.

CDR3: CASSPERSRNTIYF. CDR3 in DNA: TGTGCCAGCAGCCCGGAGAGAAGCCGAAACACCATATATTTT. The chain is built from TRBV5-4 and TRBJ1-3; no clear D. This CDR3 region has 14 residues. V shed 4 bases and J shed 5 bases, with 13 bases lying between them. Germline assignment: CDR1 SGHNT and CDR2 YYREEE (reference sequence).

Points on this clone: The sample contains more than one DNA sequence encoding this CDR3. The chain recombines TRBV5-4 with TRBJ2-2, with TRBD2 matching over 12 bases. J was trimmed by 4 bases and V by 4 bases; bases with no gene match: 2. The CDR3 has 15 residues. The germline CDR1 and CDR2 sequences are SGHNT and YYREEE (reference sequence). The CDR3 reads CASSPGLAGTGELFF. CDR3 coding DNA: TGTGCCAGCAGCCCGGGACTAGCGGGCACCGGGGAGCTGTTTTTT.

The chain recombines TRBV24-1 with TRBJ2-1; maybe TRBD2 (6 bases). This CDR3 is built from 17 residues. V lost 1 base to trimming and J lost 0 bases, with 12 bases between them. Germline CDR1 KGHDR, CDR2 SFDVKD. The CDR3 loop is CATSDLGRGSSYNEQFF. The DNA of the CDR3 is TGTGCCACCAGTGATTTAGGCCGGGGGAGCTCCTACAATGAGCAGTTCTTC.

V gene TRBV7-2 combines with J gene TRBJ1-1, with 10 bases fitting TRBD1. The CDR3 length is 16 residues. The trim removed 5 bases at V and 3 bases at J, leaving 9 bases unmatched. Germline-derived CDR1 and CDR2 are SGHTA and FQGNSA. The CDR3 bases are TGTGCCAGCAGCCGGAGGACAGGGGGTCGGGACACTGAAGCTTTCTTT. It encodes CASSRRTGGRDTEAFF.

J is TRBJ2-7 and V is TRBV18, with TRBD1 identical over 8 bases. The CDR3 contains 15 residues. Trimming took 4 bases from V and 4 from J; bases not matched to a gene: 9. Germline CDR1 and CDR2: KGHSH and LQKENI. The DNA of the CDR3 is TGTGCCAGCTCACTTTCGGACAGGGTAGCATACGAGCAGTACTTC. This sequence encodes CASSLSDRVAYEQYF.

The V and J genes are TRBV5-1 and TRBJ1-5; TRBD1 agrees at 9 bases. This CDR3 contains 15 residues. After removal of 4 bases from V and 0 bases from J, the junction contained 2 bases not matched to a gene. The germline V gene has CDR1 SGHRS and CDR2 YFSETQ. CDR3 in DNA: TGCGCCAGCAGCCGGACAGGGGATAGCAATCAGCCCCAGCATTTT. Protein: CASSRTGDSNQPQHF.

This clone was picked up a small number of times. The V call is TRBV2, the J call TRBJ2-1; D unclear. The CDR3 totals 13 residues. Per germline, CDR1 SNHLY and CDR2 FYNNEI. V lost 0 bases to trimming and J lost 6 bases, with 6 bases between them. As DNA, the CDR3 is TGTGCCAGCAGTGAAGCCTGGGCCAATGAGCAGTTCTTC. Protein: CASSEAWANEQFF.

This clone appeared once. The genes are TRBV7-3 and TRBJ1-1; possibly TRBD1 for D (5 bases). Trimming left V 4 bases short and J 4 bases short, with 10 bases between. The CDR3 contains 13 residues. Germline assignment: CDR1 SGHTA and CDR2 FQGTGA. The CDR3 DNA reads TGTGCCAGCAGCTCCCTGGGGGGCACTGAAGCTTTCTTT. This codes for CASSSLGGTEAFF.

The V and J genes are TRBV28 and TRBJ2-1; 9 positions match TRBD1. CDR3 length: 16 residues. Per the germline V gene, CDR1 is MDHEN and CDR2 is SYDVKM. With 3 bases clipped from V and 3 bases from J, the junction kept 6 bases outside the gene matches. The CDR3 nucleotides read TGTGCCAGCAGTTTTCTCGGACAGGGGATCTACAATGAGCAGTTCTTC. It is translated as CASSFLGQGIYNEQFF.

This chain links TRBV19 with TRBJ1-4; D perhaps matches TRBD1 (6 bases). V shed 1 base and J shed 8 bases, with 17 bases lying between them. The germline CDR1 and CDR2 sequences are LNHDA and SQIVND (reference sequence). This CDR3 region has 16 residues. CDR3 DNA: TGTGCCAGTAGTATAGGCGGGTCCGGTGGACAGGAAAAACTGTTTTTT. Translation gives CASSIGGSGGQEKLFF.

This clone has a single count. The chain combines TRBV29-1 with TRBJ1-2; D is possibly TRBD1 (6 bases). CDR3 length equals 14 residues. Trimming removed 3 bases at V and 7 bases at J, with 18 bases between. Germline values: CDR1 SQVTM, CDR2 ANQGSEA. The CDR3 is CSVDRGQVGAGYTF. Written as DNA, the CDR3 is TGCAGCGTTGATAGGGGACAAGTTGGGGCTGGCTACACCTTC.

The V and J genes are TRBV2 and TRBJ2-2, with D possibly TRBD2 on 5 matching bases. This CDR3 region has 14 residues. Per germline, CDR1 SNHLY and CDR2 FYNNEI. V was shortened by 8 bases and J by 4 bases, with 14 bases between the two germline ends. The CDR3 loop reads CASGYRDGTGELFF. The DNA for the CDR3 is TGTGCCAGCGGGTATCGGGATGGCACCGGGGAGCTGTTTTTT.

This rearrangement joins TRBV7-9 to TRBJ2-4, with TRBD1 identical over 10 bases. Germline values: CDR1 SEHNR, CDR2 FQNEAQ (reference sequence). V lost 0 bases and J lost 3; bases outside the gene matches: 11. The CDR3 consists of 19 residues. CDR3 in amino acids: CASSLAKGQGMLDKNIQYF. CDR3 nucleotides: TGTGCCAGCAGCTTAGCGAAGGGACAGGGGATGTTAGACAAAAACATTCAGTACTTC.

This clone was observed a single time. Relative to the germline gene, one junction end is altered; a read error may explain this. The V and J genes are TRBV5-4 and TRBJ1-2, with D hard to call. The CDR3 has 16 residues. CDR1 SGHNT and CDR2 YYREEE come from the germline V gene (reference sequence). CDR3 DNA: TGTGCCAGCAGCTTGGACCCCAGTGCAGGTGGCTATGGCTGCACCTTC. Residues: CASSLDPSAGGYGCTF.

The rearrangement joins TRBV6-5 to TRBJ1-2; D unclear. This CDR3 has 13 amino acids. The V gene's germline CDR1 is MNHEY and CDR2 SVGAGI. Trimming took off 4 bases at V and 4 bases at J, with 10 bases between the two ends. CDR3 sequence (DNA): TGTGCCAGCAGTTTGTTGGGAGTCTATGGCTACACCTTC. It yields the protein CASSLLGVYGYTF.

The chain links TRBV7-2 to TRBJ2-7, with a tentative D call TRBD1 (6 bases). The CDR3 length is 15 residues. The germline gives CDR1 SGHTA, CDR2 FQGNSA. Between the trimmed V and J ends, which lost 4 bases and 3 bases, there was a span of 16 bases. The CDR3 DNA reads as TGTGCCAGCAGCTCCCATCCGGGACAAGTCTACGAGCAGTACTTC. Translation: CASSSHPGQVYEQYF. Looking up the rest from reference TRBV7-2 and TRBJ2-7 gives the full variable domain: GAGVSQSPSNKVTEKGKDVELRCDPISGHTALYWYRQSLGQGLEFLIYFQGNSAPDKSGLPSDRFSAERTGGSVSTLTIQRTQQEDSAVYLCASSSHPGQVYEQYFGPGTRLTVT.

The V and J genes are TRBV2 and TRBJ2-5, with a weak D call TRBD2 (5 bases). Germline values: CDR1 SNHLY, CDR2 FYNNEI. V lost 6 bases to trimming and J lost 7 bases, with 9 bases between them. The CDR3 is 11 residues long. The CDR3 coding sequence is TGTGCCAGCAGCCTAGCAGGGACCCAGTACTTC. Residues: CASSLAGTQYF.

There are a few counts of this clone. This chain connects TRBV5-5 to TRBJ2-1; TRBD2 matches at 12 bases. Germline V gene sequence: CDR1 SGHKS, CDR2 YYEKEE (reference sequence). The V segment lost 4 bases and the J segment 7 bases; nucleotides outside the gene matches: 6. CDR3 length equals 15 residues. In nucleotides, the CDR3 is TGTGCCAGCAGCCTGACTAGCGGGAGAGGGAATGAGCAGTTCTTC. It encodes CASSLTSGRGNEQFF.